This entry concerns a single T cell receptor beta chain. The CDR3 sequence is 16 residues long. The junction had 6 bases not matched to a gene; V was cut back by 3 bases and J by 2 bases. Germline CDR1 reads SGHAT; CDR2 reads FQNNGV. The source of the sample is a study of blood T cell repertoires in COVID-19. Overall study context: Sites in the United States, Italy and Spain provided acute and convalescent COVID-19 samples. Sample material is recorded as cDNA or gDNA derived from T cells, B-cell-depleted T cells, or PBMCs.

Sequenced by immunoSEQ multiplex PCR; TCRdb stores in-frame clones only, minus some. The repertoire holds 65,000 to 80,000 clones, with roughly 84% as singletons. This sequence originates from a human donor in a cohort sampled during active COVID-19. Specimen: peripheral blood. The chain combines TRBV11-2 with TRBJ2-7, with 11 bases matching TRBD1. CDR3 nucleotide sequence: TGTGCCAGCAGCTTGGGTTTGGGACAGGGGGCCTACGAGCAGTACTTC. It encodes CASSLGLGQGAYEQYF.